One sample yielded the 20 T cell receptor beta chains listed below, sequenced in a study of cytomegalovirus exposure and HLA in healthy donors. Use of 60 Vbeta and 13 Jbeta primers characterized the PCR. The method was immunoSEQ multiplex PCR; TCRdb's version includes in-frame clones alone and lacks a portion of them. The sample includes 87,000 or so clones, around 8% of them seen just once. The sequenced sample was PBMCs. These receptors were taken from a middle-aged man in good health and CMV-seronegative.

This clone has only a few counts. At one end, the junction sequence differs from germline, possibly due to a read error. The V and J genes are TRBV6-6 and TRBJ1-6; the match to TRBD1 covers 7 bases. Germline loops: CDR1 MNHNY, CDR2 SVGAGI (reference sequence). This CDR3 has 11 amino acids. CDR3 bases: TGTGCCAGCAGCACCGGGACAGCCTCCGTCTTT. As protein: CASSTGTASVF.

In DNA form, the CDR3 reads TGTGCCAGCAGCTTAGCAACCGGGAGTGAAGGGGCCGAGCAGTACTTC. This encodes CASSLATGSEGAEQYF. This sequence joins TRBV7-9 and TRBJ2-5; perhaps TRBD2 as D (6 bases). The DNA end is a closer match to TRBJ2-7, so the J assignment may be wrong. The length of the CDR3 is 16 residues. The germline V gene encodes CDR1 SEHNR and CDR2 FQNEAQ (reference sequence).

This clone was found a few times. CDR3 amino acids: CASSLAGAAYEQYF. CDR3 nucleotide sequence: TGCGCCAGCAGCTTGGCTGGGGCCGCCTACGAGCAGTACTTC. V usage is TRBV5-1 and J usage is TRBJ2-7; a weak D match, TRBD1 (5 bases). CDR3 length: 14 amino acids. Trimming removed 0 bases at V and 2 bases at J, with 9 bases between. Per germline, CDR1 SGHRS and CDR2 YFSETQ.

The chain couples TRBV6-5 to TRBJ2-3, with 7 bases lining up with TRBD1. Germline assignment: CDR1 MNHEY and CDR2 SVGAGI. With 2 bases clipped from V and 3 bases from J, the junction kept 2 bases outside the gene matches. This CDR3 has 14 amino acids. The chain's CDR3 is CASSYVRGTDTQYF. CDR3 nucleotides: TGTGCCAGCAGTTACGTCAGGGGGACAGATACGCAGTATTTT.

In this sample, this clone turned up a few times. The J gene is TRBJ2-3, the V gene TRBV19; tentative D call: TRBD1 (6 bases). CDR1 is LNHDA, CDR2 SQIVND, per germline (reference sequence). V lost 3 bases and J lost 6, with 22 bases in between. This CDR3 is built from 17 residues. This CDR3 is CASSMDMGAGVGDTQYF. As DNA, the CDR3 is TGTGCCAGTAGTATGGATATGGGAGCAGGGGTTGGGGATACGCAGTATTTT.

This chain uses TRBV27 with TRBJ2-1, with D tentatively TRBD2 (5 bases). This CDR3 is 12 amino acids long. Trimming removed 3 bases at V and 10 bases at J, with 10 bases between. From germline, CDR1 is MNHEY and CDR2 SMNVEV (reference sequence). The CDR3 sequence is CASSFLGGEQFF. The CDR3 coding sequence is TGTGCCAGCAGTTTCCTTGGAGGAGAGCAGTTCTTC.

This chain uses TRBV5-1 with TRBJ2-7, with D possibly being TRBD2 (6 bases). V was cut by 4 bases and J by 6 bases, with 20 bases left in between. The CDR3 length is 15 residues. CDR1 and CDR2 (germline): SGHRS, YFSETQ. The CDR3 coding sequence is TGCGCCAGCAGCGAAGGCGGGATCCCCAACCGCGAGCAGTACGTC. This gives the protein CASSEGGIPNREQYV.

This clone came up a few times. The J gene is TRBJ2-7, the V gene TRBV11-2, with TRBD2 matching over 9 bases. Per the germline V gene, CDR1 is SGHAT and CDR2 is FQNNGV. CDR3 length: 14 residues. The trim removed 11 bases at V and 3 bases at J, leaving 11 bases unmatched. CDR3 residues: CASAGGQDDYEQYF. CDR3 coding DNA: TGTGCCTCCGCGGGGGGGCAGGATGACTACGAGCAGTACTTC.

This clone was seen a few times. This chain uses TRBV7-9 with TRBJ2-7; 9 nucleotides align to TRBD2. From germline, CDR1 is SEHNR and CDR2 FQNEAQ (reference sequence). The CDR3 totals 15 residues. V was pared by 1 base and J by 2 bases, with 3 bases of the junction left unmatched. The CDR3 loop is CASSLDLAGTYEQYF. CDR3 coding DNA: TGTGCCAGCAGCTTAGATCTAGCGGGAACCTACGAGCAGTACTTC.

The sample holds a few counts of this clone. Here the CDR3 reads CASSQYRGDQPQHF. CDR3 sequence (DNA): TGTGCCAGCAGCCAGTACAGGGGAGATCAGCCCCAGCATTTT. The chain recombines TRBV7-2 with TRBJ1-5, with 7 bases fitting TRBD1. Trimming at V came to 5 bases and at J to 5 bases, leaving 6 bases not matched to a gene. Germline loops: CDR1 SGHTA, CDR2 FQGNSA. This CDR3 is built from 14 residues.

This chain uses TRBV7-6 with TRBJ1-1; D possibly corresponds to TRBD1 (5 bases). Between the trimmed V and J ends, which lost 5 bases and 4 bases, there was a span of 17 bases. Germline CDR1 is SGHVS and CDR2 is FNYEAQ. There are 15 residues in the CDR3. The CDR3 reads CASSRMGGVGTEAFF. The CDR3 DNA is TGTGCCAGCAGCCGTATGGGGGGAGTGGGCACTGAAGCTTTCTTT.

The sample holds a few counts of this clone. The chain carries TRBV27 and TRBJ1-1; possibly TRBD1 for D (5 bases). Germline-derived CDR1 and CDR2 are MNHEY and SMNVEV (reference sequence). V lost 4 bases, J lost 4 bases, and 13 bases lay in between. The CDR3 runs 14 residues. The CDR3 region has the DNA TGTGCCAGCAGTTCCCCCGGGGGAACCACTGAAGCTTTCTTT. It codes for CASSSPGGTTEAFF.

There are a few counts of this clone. One end of the junction fails to match germline, which may point to a read error. The sample carries other DNA sequences with the same CDR3. The V and J genes are TRBV9 and TRBJ2-2, with 15 bases matching TRBD2. CDR3 length equals 17 residues. The V gene's germline CDR1 is SGDLS and CDR2 YYNGEE. The CDR3 DNA is TGTGCCAGTAGCGCCGGACTAGCGGGAGGGCGGACCGGGGAGCTGTTTTTT. It yields the protein CASSAGLAGGRTGELFF.

V gene TRBV29-1 combines with J gene TRBJ1-5, with 10 positions matching TRBD1. The CDR3 contains 14 residues. V was clipped by 6 bases and J by 2 bases; unmatched bases: 4. Germline V lookup: CDR1 SQVTM, CDR2 ANQGSEA. CDR3 sequence (DNA): TGCAGCGTCTCCGGGACAGGGGGCAATCAGCCCCAGCATTTT. It encodes CSVSGTGGNQPQHF.

The chain combines TRBV7-6 with TRBJ2-1; 8 bases match TRBD2. The CDR3 covers 16 residues. Germline CDR1 is SGHVS and CDR2 is FNYEAQ. V trimming: 2 bases; J trimming: 1 base; junction bases outside the gene matches: 4. CDR3 in DNA: TGTGCCAGCAGCTTAAACGGGGGGGCGTCCTACAATGAGCAGTTCTTC. As protein: CASSLNGGASYNEQFF.

The chain is built from TRBV7-9 and TRBJ2-7; weak D call: TRBD1 (6 bases). Germline lookup yields CDR1 SEHNR and CDR2 FQNEAQ (reference sequence). Trimming stripped 6 bases from V and 6 bases from J, with 15 bases between. The CDR3 sequence is 13 residues long. Here the CDR3 DNA reads TGTGCCAGCAGGGGATTCAGGGGAGCCGAGCAGTACTTC. It translates to CASRGFRGAEQYF.

This clone was found a few times. V usage is TRBV11-3 and J usage is TRBJ2-3, with 9 bases lining up with TRBD2. With V trimmed by 1 base and J by 6 bases, 14 bases remained unmatched. Germline-derived CDR1 and CDR2 are SGHNT and YENEEA. CDR3 size: 18 residues. The CDR3 loop reads CASSLGSIAGATYDTQYF. In DNA form, the CDR3 reads TGTGCCAGCAGCTTAGGATCCATAGCGGGGGCCACGTACGATACGCAGTATTTT.

V gene TRBV7-3 combines with J gene TRBJ2-3; possibly TRBD2 for D (5 bases). The CDR3 covers 15 residues. V lost 5 bases to trimming and J lost 1 base, with 13 bases between them. Germline V gene sequence: CDR1 SGHTA, CDR2 FQGTGA. The CDR3 protein is CASSPVGGGTDTQYF. CDR3 coding DNA: TGTGCCAGCAGCCCGGTAGGAGGTGGCACAGATACGCAGTATTTT. Variable domain in full (rest from reference TRBV7-3 and TRBJ2-3): GAGVSQTPSNKVTEKGKYVELRCDPISGHTALYWYRQSLGQGPEFLIYFQGTGAADDSGLPNDRFFAVRPEGSVSTLKIQRTERGDSAVYLCASSPVGGGTDTQYFGPGTRLTVL.

J is TRBJ1-5 and V is TRBV19; 8 nucleotides line up with TRBD1. After removal of 5 bases from V and 5 bases from J, the junction contained 8 bases not matched to a gene. The V gene's germline CDR1 is LNHDA and CDR2 SQIVND (reference sequence). This CDR3 region has 15 residues. The CDR3 reads CASSVGQGLHQPQHF. The DNA for the CDR3 is TGTGCCAGTAGTGTCGGACAGGGTCTCCATCAGCCCCAGCATTTT. The full variable domain, in which reference TRBV19 and TRBJ1-5 provide the parts outside the CDR3, is DGGITQSPKYLFRKEGQNVTLSCEQNLNHDAMYWYRQDPGQGLRLIYYSQIVNDFQKGDIAEGYSVSREKKESFPLTVTSAQKNPTAFYLCASSVGQGLHQPQHFGDGTRLSIL.

In this sample, this clone turned up a few times. The CDR3 reads CSVQFGQGSRTNEKLFF. The CDR3 nucleotides read TGCAGCGTTCAGTTCGGACAGGGTAGTCGAACTAATGAAAAACTGTTTTTT. This chain connects TRBV29-1 to TRBJ1-4; TRBD1 aligns across 8 bases. CDR3 length: 17 amino acids. With 5 bases clipped from V and 1 base from J, the junction kept 12 bases outside the gene matches. In germline, CDR1 is SQVTM, CDR2 ANQGSEA.